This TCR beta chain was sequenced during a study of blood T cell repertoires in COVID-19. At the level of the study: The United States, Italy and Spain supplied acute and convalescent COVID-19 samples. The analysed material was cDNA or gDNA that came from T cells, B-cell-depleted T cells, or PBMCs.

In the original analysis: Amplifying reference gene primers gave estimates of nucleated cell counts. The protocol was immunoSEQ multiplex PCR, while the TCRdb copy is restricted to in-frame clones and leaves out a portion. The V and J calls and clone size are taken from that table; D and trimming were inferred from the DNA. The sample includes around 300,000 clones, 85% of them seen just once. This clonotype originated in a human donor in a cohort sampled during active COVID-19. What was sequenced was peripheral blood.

The CDR3 DNA is TGCGCCAGCAGCCAAGACGCGGAGGGAAACACCATATATTTT. This codes for CASSQDAEGNTIYF. This sequence joins TRBV4-1 and TRBJ1-3; D ambiguous. From germline, CDR1 is MGHRA and CDR2 YSYEKL. CDR3 length: 14 residues. Trimming took 0 bases from V and 4 from J, leaving 7 bases between them.